This entry lists 10 T cell receptor beta chains sequenced from one sample in a study of T cell responses to AZD1222 COVID-19 vaccine. Produced via immunoSEQ multiplex PCR; TCRdb's table is partial and in-frame only. This sample has 90,000 to 95,000 clones, with approximately 90% found just once. The sequences come from peripheral blood, collected on day 0 of AZD1222 vaccination. These receptors all come from an adult in good health.

The gene calls are TRBV4-1 and TRBJ2-7; D remains unclear. Germline V CDR1 and CDR2: MGHRA, YSYEKL. This CDR3 has 15 amino acids. Between the trimmed V and J ends, which lost 0 bases and 2 bases, there was a span of 11 bases. The CDR3 region is CASSQDRGTPYEQYF. The CDR3 coding sequence is TGCGCCAGCAGCCAAGATCGAGGAACTCCCTACGAGCAGTACTTC.

This chain links TRBV9 with TRBJ2-7; the match to TRBD1 covers 12 bases. With V trimmed by 3 bases and J by 5 bases, 3 bases remained unmatched. Germline V CDR1 and CDR2: SGDLS, YYNGEE. This CDR3 contains 14 residues. Here the CDR3 reads CASSAGTGGNEQYF. CDR3 nucleotides: TGTGCCAGCAGCGCCGGGACAGGGGGCAACGAGCAGTACTTC.

This clone was recorded only once. The rearrangement joins TRBV7-2 to TRBJ1-2, with a tentative D call TRBD1 (6 bases). The length of the CDR3 is 15 residues. Germline assignment: CDR1 SGHTA and CDR2 FQGNSA. V was cut by 4 bases and J by 4 bases, with 16 bases left in between. The CDR3 DNA reads TGTGCCAGCAGCTCAAGATTGGACAGACCCTATGGCTACACCTTC. Its protein is CASSSRLDRPYGYTF.

The chain combines TRBV6-6 with TRBJ2-7; a possible D gene is TRBD1 (6 bases). V lost 5 bases and J 0 bases, leaving 8 bases between the germline ends. CDR3 length: 13 residues. Germline V gives CDR1 MNHNY, CDR2 SVGAGI (reference sequence). The CDR3 loop reads CASSRQDSYEQYF. For the CDR3, the DNA is TGTGCCAGCAGTCGACAGGACTCCTACGAGCAGTACTTC.

The chain is built from TRBV19 and TRBJ1-1, with D possibly TRBD1 on 5 matching bases. Germline V CDR1 and CDR2: LNHDA, SQIVND (reference sequence). The V end lost 5 bases, the J end lost 1 base, and 11 bases lay between the germline ends. The CDR3 consists of 14 residues. The CDR3 sequence is CASSLGQRNTEAFF. The CDR3 coding sequence is TGTGCCAGTAGTTTGGGGCAGCGGAACACTGAAGCTTTCTTT.

The rearrangement uses TRBV19 and TRBJ1-2; 12 bases fit TRBD1. The germline V gene encodes CDR1 LNHDA and CDR2 SQIVND (reference sequence). V was pared by 7 bases and J by 4 bases, with 7 bases of the junction left unmatched. This CDR3 is built from 15 residues. Here the CDR3 DNA reads TGTGCCAGTATCTCCGGGACAGGGGGCTCCTATGGCTACACCTTC. The encoded protein is CASISGTGGSYGYTF.

The genes are TRBV5-1 and TRBJ1-2, with D perhaps matching TRBD1 (5 bases). The CDR3 runs to 17 residues. V was cut by 5 bases and J by 0 bases, with 20 bases left in between. In germline, CDR1 is SGHRS, CDR2 YFSETQ. The CDR3 region is CASRFGQGSAPNYGYTF. The CDR3 region has the DNA TGCGCCAGCAGATTTGGGCAGGGTAGCGCCCCTAACTATGGCTACACCTTC.

The CDR3 bases are TGTGCCAGCAGTTACTCTCGACGCAATGGCTACACCTTC. Protein: CASSYSRRNGYTF. This sequence joins TRBV6-2 or TRBV6-3 and TRBJ1-2, with D unclear. The CDR3 sequence is 13 residues long. V dropped 0 bases and J dropped 6 bases, with 8 bases sitting between them. Germline CDR1 is MNHEY and CDR2 is SVGEGT.

The chain carries TRBV6-5 and TRBJ2-1, with D possibly being TRBD1 or TRBD2 (7 bases each). The CDR3 length is 13 residues. Germline V lookup: CDR1 MNHEY, CDR2 SVGAGI. The V gene lost 4 bases and the J gene lost 8 bases, with 12 bases spanning the gap. The CDR3: CASSFAGGDEQFF. CDR3 bases: TGTGCCAGCAGTTTCGCAGGGGGGGATGAGCAGTTCTTC.

This sequence joins TRBV4-1 and TRBJ2-7, with D unclear. The V gene's germline CDR1 is MGHRA and CDR2 YSYEKL. Trimming removed 4 bases from V and 5 bases from J, with 15 bases in between. The CDR3 is made up of 14 amino acids. This CDR3 is CASSPPGSGDEQYF. As DNA, the CDR3 is TGCGCCAGCAGCCCTCCCGGGTCAGGAGACGAGCAGTACTTC.